This TCR beta chain emerged from a study of cytomegalovirus exposure and HLA in healthy donors. Study-level findings and limits: Later analysis identified several of the most significant clusters that appeared linked to common viral pathogens.

This clone was counted a few times. No antigen is known for it. This specimen includes other DNA sequences encoding the same CDR3. This CDR3 is built from 13 residues. Germline V CDR1 and CDR2: SNHLY, FYNNEI. Trimming removed 2 bases at V and 4 bases at J, with 8 bases between. With 60 Vbeta and 13 Jbeta primers, the PCR was carried out. Clones were read by immunoSEQ multiplex PCR, and TCRdb kept only the in-frame ones, dropping some. Of approximately 92,000 clones in the sample, 81% are singletons; the top ten hold approximately 1.1%. The specimen sequenced was PBMCs. The TCR was taken from a girl aged 2 to 9 in good health and CMV-seropositive. The rearrangement links TRBV2 to TRBJ1-2; D gene uncertain. The CDR3 sequence: CASSEKGGYGYTF. DNA of the CDR3: TGTGCCAGCAGTGAAAAAGGAGGCTATGGCTACACCTTC.